This T cell receptor beta chain appears in the sequencing data of a study of human T cells and chemical hapten exposure. Overall study: Mostly female, the patients presented with alopecia areata, totalis or universalis.

Time point of the sample: patch test 2, 6 weeks after DPC sensitization. Treatment specified: therapeutic diphenylcyclopropenone sensitization with weekly scalp DPC. Participating donors were patients with alopecia, aged 18 to 70 years, considered appropriate candidates for DPC. V lost 6 bases, J lost 7 bases, and 12 bases lay in between. The CDR3 extends over 12 amino acids. Attachment of unique molecular identifiers to individual cDNA molecules was performed in the library. In the original processing: Sampled TCR counts reached a median of about 90,000 per sample, with values ranging from roughly 20,000 to 700,000. TCRdb re-derived calls from the RACE reads in MiXCR, one entry per CDR3 protein. The V and J calls were determined by TCRdb, not by the authors. The sample yields over 60,000 distinct CDR3 sequences, approximately 10% seen once.

This chain connects TRBV12-3 or TRBV12-4 to TRBJ2-5; D is perhaps TRBD2 (5 bases). This specimen consisted of whole blood, obtained in connection with sensitization to the hapten diphenylcyclopropenone (DPC). The source of this sequence is a woman between 50 and 59 years old with alopecia areata. Some clones in this sample may be carry-over from other donors' samples. CDR3 DNA sequence: TGTGCCAGCAGGGACTCCCTGGGGACCCAGTACTTC. Translated, it gives CASRDSLGTQYF.